This T cell receptor beta chain was captured by sequencing in a study of blood T cell repertoires in COVID-19. About the study: Some COVID-19 samples were acute and others convalescent; all came from the United States, Italy and Spain. Sample material is recorded as cDNA or gDNA derived from T cells, B-cell-depleted T cells, or PBMCs.

This CDR3 region has 14 residues. Between the trimmed V and J ends, which lost 4 bases and 8 bases, there was a span of 17 bases. CDR1 and CDR2 from the germline V gene are LGHDT and YNNKEL (reference sequence). Per the authors' pipeline: Cell counts per sample came from amplifying reference gene primers. Assay used: immunoSEQ multiplex PCR; TCRdb lists only in-frame clones, some missing. V and J calls and clone size follow that table, whereas D and trimming were derived from the DNA. This repertoire shows about 220,000 clones, around 81% found once; its top ten account for about 7.2%. A few counts support this clone.

The sequenced material came from peripheral blood. The chain couples TRBV3-1 (or the pseudogene TRBV3-2) to TRBJ1-2, with D possibly TRBD1 on 5 matching bases. The sequence was obtained from a woman aged 70-85 years with acute or convalescent COVID-19. Here the CDR3 DNA reads TGTGCCAGCAGCCCCAGCGAAGGGGTGCCAGGCTACACCTTC. It yields the protein CASSPSEGVPGYTF.